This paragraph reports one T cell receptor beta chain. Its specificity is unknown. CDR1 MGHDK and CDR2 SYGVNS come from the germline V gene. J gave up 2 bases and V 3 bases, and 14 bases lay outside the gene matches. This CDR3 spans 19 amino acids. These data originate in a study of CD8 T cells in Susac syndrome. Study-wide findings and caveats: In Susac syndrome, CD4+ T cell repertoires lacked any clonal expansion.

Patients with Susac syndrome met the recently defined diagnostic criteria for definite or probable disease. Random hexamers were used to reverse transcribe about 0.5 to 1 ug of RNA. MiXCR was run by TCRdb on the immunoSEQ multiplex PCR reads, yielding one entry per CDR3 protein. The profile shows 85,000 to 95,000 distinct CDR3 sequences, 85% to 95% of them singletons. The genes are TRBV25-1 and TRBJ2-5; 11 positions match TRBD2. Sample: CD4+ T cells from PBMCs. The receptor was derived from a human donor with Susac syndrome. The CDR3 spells CASSDTGTSGRAGQETQYF. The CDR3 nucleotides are TGTGCCAGCAGTGATACCGGGACTAGCGGCCGGGCGGGGCAAGAGACCCAGTACTTC. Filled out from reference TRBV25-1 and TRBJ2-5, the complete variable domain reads EADIYQTPRYLVIGTGKKITLECSQTMGHDKMYWYQQDPGMELHLIHYSYGVNSTEKGDLSSESTVSRIRTEHFPLTLESARPSHTSQYLCASSDTGTSGRAGQETQYFGPGTRLLVL.